The 18 T cell receptor beta chains below come from one sample, sequenced in a study of molecular identifiers for immune sequencing clone quantification. TCRdb re-called the PCR reads with MiXCR, one entry per CDR3 protein. The table has over 600,000 distinct CDR3 sequences, nearly 20% seen once; the top ten hold 0.85%. The sample consisted of naive CD8+ T cells from blood, with Jurkat cell RNA spiked in. Subset noted: FACS-sorted CD8+CD4-CCR7+CD45RA+ naive T cells. These receptors were taken from a human donor in good health. Some libraries in this study had Jurkat cell RNA spiked in.

This clonotype was seen many times. The V and J genes are TRBV12-3 or TRBV12-4 and TRBJ2-5; D may be TRBD1 (5 bases). The CDR3 extends over 14 amino acids. V lost 0 bases and J 5 bases, leaving 10 bases between the germline ends. This CDR3 is CASSLAQGRETQYF. The CDR3 nucleotides are TGTGCCAGCAGTTTAGCGCAGGGTCGGGAGACCCAGTACTTC.

This clonotype was recorded at least ten times. CDR3 amino acids: CASSQNEDKTQYF. The CDR3 nucleotides read TGTGCCAGCAGCCAAAACGAGGATAAGACCCAGTACTTC. The chain combines TRBV13 with TRBJ2-5; D remains ambiguous. Germline V CDR1 and CDR2: PRHDT, FYEKMQ (reference sequence). Trimming left V 5 bases short and J 6 bases short, with 13 bases between. The CDR3 is made up of 13 amino acids.

There are many counts of this clonotype. The chain joins TRBV7-9 to TRBJ2-3; 9 nucleotides line up with TRBD2. The CDR3 length is 15 residues. V shed 5 bases and J 0 bases; nucleotides not matched to a gene: 3. Per the germline V gene, CDR1 is SEHNR and CDR2 is FQNEAQ (reference sequence). The CDR3, as DNA: TGTGCCAGCAGCAACGGACTAGCGAGCACAGATACGCAGTATTTT. It translates to CASSNGLASTDTQYF.

This chain links TRBV6-6 with TRBJ2-1; 11 bases match TRBD2. CDR1 and CDR2 from the germline V gene are MNHNY and SVGAGI (reference sequence). The junction had 6 bases not matched to a gene; V was cut back by 6 bases and J by 5 bases. This CDR3 is built from 15 residues. The CDR3 region has the DNA TGTGCCAGCAGACCAACTAGCGGGGGCAACAATGAGCAGTTCTTC. Translating gives CASRPTSGGNNEQFF.

For this clonotype: A clone one base away is much larger, so this may be a read error. The rearrangement links TRBV2 to TRBJ1-4; D is unclear. This CDR3 region has 15 residues. The germline V gene has CDR1 SNHLY and CDR2 FYNNEI. V dropped 7 bases and J dropped 0 bases, with 12 bases sitting between them. CDR3 DNA: TGTGCCAGCAAAGGGAACAGTGCAACTAATGAAAAACTGTTTTTT. It translates to CASKGNSATNEKLFF.

Many counts were recorded for this clonotype. The rearrangement links TRBV20-1 to TRBJ2-7; D not resolved. Trimming removed 0 bases at V and 2 bases at J, with 11 bases between. The CDR3 has 14 amino acids. The germline V gene has CDR1 DFQATT and CDR2 SNEGSKA (reference sequence). The DNA for the CDR3 is TGCAGTGCTAGAGATCTGGTTCTCACCTACGAGCAGTACTTC. Translating it yields CSARDLVLTYEQYF.

A word on this clonotype: With a much larger clone just one base away, this may be a read error. The chain recombines TRBV4-3 with TRBJ2-3; perhaps TRBD1 as D (5 bases). CDR3 length: 16 amino acids. CDR1 is LGHNA, CDR2 YSLEER, per germline. Trimming cost V 0 bases and J 4 bases, with 14 bases left between them. CDR3 protein: CASSQDRTTNADTQYF. Here the CDR3 DNA reads TGCGCCAGCAGCCAAGATAGGACAACCAACGCAGATACGCAGTATTTT.

This clonotype was seen many times. As DNA, the CDR3 is TGTGCCATCAGTGAGGGGGGGGTCGAGCAGTACTTC. Its translation: CAISEGGVEQYF. The V and J genes are TRBV10-3 and TRBJ2-7, with 7 bases identical to TRBD2. V trimming: 2 bases; J trimming: 6 bases; junction bases outside the gene matches: 1. Germline loops: CDR1 ENHRY, CDR2 SYGVKD. This CDR3 has 12 amino acids.

The sample holds many counts of this clonotype. The chain uses TRBV7-9 and TRBJ2-7, with D unclear. Germline CDR1 and CDR2: SEHNR and FQNEAQ (reference sequence). Between the trimmed V and J ends, which lost 4 bases and 7 bases, there was a span of 29 bases. The CDR3 has 18 residues. CDR3 sequence (DNA): TGTGCCAGCAGCTCAAACGATCAGGACCCAAAGCCCGCTGGTGAGCAGTACTTC. This encodes CASSSNDQDPKPAGEQYF.

In the case of this clonotype: A much larger clone differs by one base, so this may be a read error. The CDR3 does not end in the conserved phenylalanine or tryptophan, so this is likely a read error. The chain employs TRBV24-1 and TRBJ2-3; TRBD2 matches at 11 bases. Germline V CDR1 and CDR2: KGHDR, SFDVKD. This CDR3 contains 14 residues. Trimming took 6 bases from V and 7 from J; bases not matched to a gene: 5. The CDR3 sequence: CATSPTSGINTQYS. CDR3 in DNA: TGTGCCACCAGTCCGACTAGCGGGATAAATACGCAGTATTCT.

The sample holds many counts of this clonotype. The rearrangement links TRBV6-6 to TRBJ2-3; tentatively, D is TRBD1 (5 bases). V gave up 0 bases and J gave up 4 bases, with 11 bases separating them. In germline, CDR1 is MNHNY, CDR2 SVGAGI (reference sequence). The CDR3 covers 15 residues. For the CDR3, the DNA is TGTGCCAGCAGTTACTCGATAGGGGAACCAGATACGCAGTATTTT. This encodes CASSYSIGEPDTQYF.

Only a few counts were recorded for this clonotype. The chain links TRBV28 to TRBJ1-6; the D is unclear. V lost 3 bases, J lost 9 bases, and 9 bases lay in between. CDR1 and CDR2 (germline): MDHEN, SYDVKM. The CDR3 consists of 13 residues. CDR3 protein: CASSFRQSSPLHF. The CDR3 DNA is TGTGCCAGCAGTTTTCGGCAGTCTTCACCCCTCCACTTT.

This clonotype was counted at least ten times. This chain's CDR3 is CASSYQGVEQFF. CDR3 bases: TGTGCCAGCAGTTACCAGGGGGTTGAGCAGTTCTTC. The J gene is TRBJ2-1, the V gene TRBV6-2 or TRBV6-3; 7 nucleotides agree with TRBD1. This CDR3 contains 12 residues. Germline CDR1 MNHEY, CDR2 SVGEGT. V trimming: 2 bases; J trimming: 9 bases; junction bases outside the gene matches: 1.

This clonotype was counted ten times or more. V gene TRBV28 combines with J gene TRBJ2-2; 9 bases are shared with TRBD2. Trimming cost V 3 bases and J 0 bases; bases outside gene matches: 2. The CDR3 has 16 amino acids. Germline CDR1 MDHEN, CDR2 SYDVKM. CDR3 region: CASSFLAGSNTGELFF. The CDR3 DNA reads TGTGCCAGCAGTTTCCTAGCGGGATCGAACACCGGGGAGCTGTTTTTT.

This clonotype came up a few times. Just one base apart from a much larger clone, this may be a read error. This chain links TRBV27 with TRBJ2-1; TRBD2 aligns across 8 bases. The germline CDR1 and CDR2 sequences are MNHEY and SMNVEV (reference sequence). Trimming cost V 5 bases and J 8 bases; bases outside gene matches: 2. This CDR3 comprises 12 residues. For the CDR3, the DNA is TGTGCCAGCAGTACGACTAGCGATGAGCAGTTCTTC. Translating gives CASSTTSDEQFF.

This clonotype was detected ten times or more. This chain connects TRBV3-1 to TRBJ2-7; TRBD1 matches at 7 bases. Trimming cost V 1 base and J 3 bases; bases outside gene matches: 6. The germline V gene encodes CDR1 LGHDT and CDR2 YNNKEL (reference sequence). There are 15 residues in the CDR3. CDR3 protein: CASSQGGQANYEQYF. For the CDR3, the DNA is TGTGCCAGCAGCCAAGGAGGACAGGCCAACTACGAGCAGTACTTC.

This clonotype was recorded many times. J is TRBJ1-1 and V is TRBV6-5; no reliable D call. Trimming cost V 2 bases and J 1 base, with 8 bases left between them. The CDR3 covers 14 residues. Looked up from germline, CDR1 is MNHEY and CDR2 is SVGAGI. This chain's CDR3 is CASSYPTGNTEAFF. The CDR3 region has the DNA TGTGCCAGCAGTTACCCGACGGGGAACACTGAAGCTTTCTTT.

This clonotype was counted many times. The chain employs TRBV20-1 and TRBJ2-3; 11 nucleotides line up with TRBD2. Per germline, CDR1 DFQATT and CDR2 SNEGSKA (reference sequence). The junction had 5 bases not matched to a gene; V was cut back by 0 bases and J by 0 bases. The CDR3 runs to 17 residues. CDR3 sequence: CSARDPTSGGSTDTQYF. The CDR3 DNA is TGCAGTGCTAGAGACCCAACTAGCGGGGGAAGCACAGATACGCAGTATTTT.